The TCR beta chain under discussion was sequenced for a study of beta chain features in type 1 diabetes. Across the whole study: Patient and healthy donor groups were alike in age, gender and cell yields.

With respect to this clone: The antigen is unknown.

Expressed TCRB transcripts were sequenced, since all the RNA that had been isolated was reverse transcribed. An average around 3.5 million reads came from naive, central memory and regulatory T cell samples. This table comes from immunoSEQ multiplex PCR, and its TCRdb copy is limited to in-frame clones, with some not included. The sample has around 340,000 clones, 6.5% to 10% seen once. Points from the study as a whole: Patients' naive, central memory and regulatory TCRB repertoires appeared more alike than those of healthy donors.

Each donor gave one heparinised blood draw averaging around 120 mL. Per germline, CDR1 SGHRS and CDR2 YFSETQ. CDR3 size: 14 residues. V was clipped by 0 bases and J by 6 bases, with 13 bases between them. The sequenced material came from central memory CD4+ T cells from blood. The clonotype comes from a young woman in good health. The chain recombines TRBV5-1 with TRBJ2-7; the D gene is possibly TRBD1 (5 bases). CDR3 in amino acids: CASSLDSRTSEQYF. CDR3 bases: TGCGCCAGCAGCTTGGATAGCAGGACAAGCGAGCAGTACTTC. The variable domain in full, with the rest retrieved from reference TRBV5-1 and TRBJ2-7, is KAGVTQTPRYLIKTRGQQVTLSCSPISGHRSVSWYQQTPGQGLQFLFEYFSETQRNKGNFPGRFSGRQFSNSRSEMNVSTLELGDSALYLCASSLDSRTSEQYFGPGTRLTVT.